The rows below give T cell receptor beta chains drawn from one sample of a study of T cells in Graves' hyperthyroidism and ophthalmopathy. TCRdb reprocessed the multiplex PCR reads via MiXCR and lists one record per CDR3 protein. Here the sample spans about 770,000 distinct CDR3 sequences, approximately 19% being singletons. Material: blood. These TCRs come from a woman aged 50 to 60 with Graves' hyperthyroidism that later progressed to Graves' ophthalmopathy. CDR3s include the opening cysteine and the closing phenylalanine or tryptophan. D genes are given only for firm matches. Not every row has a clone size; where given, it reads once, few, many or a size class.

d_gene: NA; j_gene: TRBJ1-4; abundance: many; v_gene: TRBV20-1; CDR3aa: CSARGGRVGEKLFF; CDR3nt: TGCAGTGCTAGGGGAGGGAGAGTTGGTGAAAAACTGTTTTTT
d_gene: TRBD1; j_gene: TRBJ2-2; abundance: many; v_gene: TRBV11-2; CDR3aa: CASSFVLGQIPGELFF; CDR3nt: TGTGCCAGCAGCTTCGTTCTGGGACAGATACCCGGGGAGCTGTTTTTT
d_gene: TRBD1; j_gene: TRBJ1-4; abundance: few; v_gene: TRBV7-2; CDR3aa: CASSSRQGEEKLFF; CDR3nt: TGTGCCAGCAGCTCTAGGCAGGGGGAGGAAAAACTGTTTTTT
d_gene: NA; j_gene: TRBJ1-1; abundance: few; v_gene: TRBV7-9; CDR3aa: CASSLRSPGYMNTEAFF; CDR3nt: TGTGCCAGCAGCTTAAGGTCCCCGGGATACATGAACACTGAAGCTTTCTTT
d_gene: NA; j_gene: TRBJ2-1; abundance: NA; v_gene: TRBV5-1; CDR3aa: CASSLESSSYNEQSF; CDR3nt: TGCGCCAGCAGCTTGGAGTCAAGCTCCTACAATGAGCAGTCCTTC
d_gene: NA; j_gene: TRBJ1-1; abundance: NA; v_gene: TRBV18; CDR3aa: CASSPQARELNTEAFF; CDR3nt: TGTGCCAGCTCACCACAGGCAAGGGAACTAAACACTGAAGCTTTCTTT
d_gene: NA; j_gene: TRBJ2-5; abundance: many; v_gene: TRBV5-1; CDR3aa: CASRSSMWGQETQYF; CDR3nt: TGCGCCAGTCGCAGCTCAATGTGGGGCCAAGAGACCCAGTACTTC
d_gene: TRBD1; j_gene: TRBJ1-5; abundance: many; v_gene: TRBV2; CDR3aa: CASTRTGGAGYSNQPQHF; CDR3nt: TGTGCCAGCACGCGGACAGGGGGCGCGGGATATAGCAATCAGCCCCAGCATTTT
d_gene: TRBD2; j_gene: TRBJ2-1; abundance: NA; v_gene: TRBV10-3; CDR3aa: CAINGTSGGPVNEQFF; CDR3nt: TGTGCCATAAATGGGACTAGCGGGGGGCCAGTTAATGAGCAGTTCTTC
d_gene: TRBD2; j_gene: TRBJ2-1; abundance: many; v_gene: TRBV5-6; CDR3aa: CASSLERGLAFRSYNEQFF; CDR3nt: TGTGCCAGCAGCTTGGAAAGGGGACTAGCGTTCCGCTCCTACAATGAGCAGTTCTTC
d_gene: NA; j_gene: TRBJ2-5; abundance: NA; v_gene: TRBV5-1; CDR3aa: CASRPGTGETQYF; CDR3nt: TGCGCCAGCAGACCTGGCACGGGGGAGACCCAGTACTTC
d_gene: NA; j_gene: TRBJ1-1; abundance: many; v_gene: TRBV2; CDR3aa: CASKRETNTEAFF; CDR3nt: TGTGCCAGCAAACGGGAAACGAACACTGAAGCTTTCTTT
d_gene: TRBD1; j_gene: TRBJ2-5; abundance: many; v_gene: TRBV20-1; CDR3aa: CSTLGTGAPGKTQYF; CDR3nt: TGCAGTACACTGGGTACAGGGGCGCCGGGGAAGACCCAGTACTTC
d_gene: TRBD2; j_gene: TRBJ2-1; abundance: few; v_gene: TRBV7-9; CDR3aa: CASNLVAGYYNEQFF; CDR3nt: TGTGCCAGCAACCTCGTAGCGGGGTATTACAATGAGCAGTTCTTC
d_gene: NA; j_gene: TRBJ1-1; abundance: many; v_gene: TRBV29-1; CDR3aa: CSVENVAGRNTEAFF; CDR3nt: TGCAGCGTTGAAAACGTGGCAGGCCGGAACACTGAAGCTTTCTTT
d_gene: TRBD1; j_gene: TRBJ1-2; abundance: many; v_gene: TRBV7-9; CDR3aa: CASSSLPTGGYNYGYTF; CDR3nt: TGTGCCAGCAGCTCGCTCCCAACAGGGGGATACAACTATGGCTACACCTTC
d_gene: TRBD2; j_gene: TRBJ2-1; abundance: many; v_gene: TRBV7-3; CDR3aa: CASSSPGLAGNEQFF; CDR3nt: TGTGCCAGCAGCTCGCCGGGACTAGCGGGTAATGAGCAGTTCTTC
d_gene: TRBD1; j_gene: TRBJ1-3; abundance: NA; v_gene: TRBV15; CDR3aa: CATSGRTGAGNTIYF; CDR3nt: TGTGCCACCAGCGGCCGGACAGGGGCTGGAAACACCATATATTTT
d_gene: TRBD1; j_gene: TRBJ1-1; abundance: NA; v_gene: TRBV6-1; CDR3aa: CASSDLAPDRATEAFF; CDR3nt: TGTGCCAGCAGTGACCTAGCTCCGGACAGGGCCACTGAAGCTTTCTTT
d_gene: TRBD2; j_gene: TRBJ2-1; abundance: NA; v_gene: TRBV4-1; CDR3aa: CASSQRTLGTSGGAPNEQFF; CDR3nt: TGCGCCAGCAGCCAACGGACCCTTGGGACTAGCGGGGGGGCCCCCAATGAGCAGTTCTTC
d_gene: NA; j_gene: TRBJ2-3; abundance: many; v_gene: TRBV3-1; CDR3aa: CASSKNTDTQYF; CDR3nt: TGTGCCAGCAGCAAAAACACAGATACGCAGTATTTT
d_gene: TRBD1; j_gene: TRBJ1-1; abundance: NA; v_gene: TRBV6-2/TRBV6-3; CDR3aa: CASSSRGYAAEAFF; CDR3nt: TGTGCCAGCAGTTCCAGGGGGTATGCGGCTGAAGCTTTCTTT
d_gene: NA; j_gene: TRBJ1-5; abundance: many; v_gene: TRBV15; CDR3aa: CATSREVRIQPQHF; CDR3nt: TGTGCCACCAGCAGAGAAGTCCGAATTCAGCCCCAGCATTTT
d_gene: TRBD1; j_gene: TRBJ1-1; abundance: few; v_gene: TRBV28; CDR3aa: CASSFLGDRGAFF; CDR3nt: TGTGCCAGCAGTTTTCTAGGGGACAGGGGAGCTTTCTTT
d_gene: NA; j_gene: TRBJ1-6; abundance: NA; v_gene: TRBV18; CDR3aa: CASSLRTPEGNSPLHF; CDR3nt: TGTGCCAGCTCACTCAGGACTCCCGAGGGTAATTCACCCCTCCACTTT
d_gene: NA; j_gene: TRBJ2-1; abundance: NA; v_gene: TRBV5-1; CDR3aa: CASSLGASDYNEQFF; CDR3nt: TGCGCCAGCAGCTTGGGTGCGTCAGACTACAATGAGCAGTTCTTC
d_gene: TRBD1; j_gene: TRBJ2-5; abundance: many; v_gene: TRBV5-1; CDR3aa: CASSLTGSQETQYF; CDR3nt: TGTGCCAGCAGCTTGACAGGGTCTCAAGAGACCCAGTACTTC
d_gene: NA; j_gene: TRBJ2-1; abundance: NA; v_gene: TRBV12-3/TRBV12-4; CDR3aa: CASTNFGGPSYNEQFF; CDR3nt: TGTGCCAGCACCAACTTCGGGGGACCCTCCTACAATGAGCAGTTCTTC
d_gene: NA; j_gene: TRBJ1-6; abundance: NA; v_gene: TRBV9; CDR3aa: CASSVGQGYNSPLHF; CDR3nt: TGTGCCAGCAGCGTAGGGCAGGGTTATAATTCACCCCTCCACTTT
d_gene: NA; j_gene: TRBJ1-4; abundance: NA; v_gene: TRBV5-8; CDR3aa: CASSYMGDYEKLFF; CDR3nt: TGTGCCAGCAGCTACATGGGGGACTATGAAAAACTGTTTTTT
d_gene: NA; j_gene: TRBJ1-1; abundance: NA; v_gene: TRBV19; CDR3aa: CASSIAQLNTEAFF; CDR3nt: TGTGCCAGTAGTATAGCACAGCTGAACACTGAAGCTTTCTTT
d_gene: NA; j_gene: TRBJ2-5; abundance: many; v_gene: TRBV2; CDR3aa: CASTERAGDETQYF; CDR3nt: TGTGCCAGCACCGAAAGGGCAGGGGACGAGACCCAGTACTTC
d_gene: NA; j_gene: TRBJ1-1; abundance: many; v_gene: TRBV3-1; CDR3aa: CASSAMGSTEAFF; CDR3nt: TGTGCCAGCAGCGCGATGGGGTCCACTGAAGCTTTCTTT
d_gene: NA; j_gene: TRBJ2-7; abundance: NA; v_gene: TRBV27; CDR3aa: CASRAGAGGEQYF; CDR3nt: TGTGCCAGCAGGGCCGGGGCTGGGGGAGAGCAGTACTTC
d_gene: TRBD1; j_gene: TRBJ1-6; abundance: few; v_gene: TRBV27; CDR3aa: CASSLQGNHLHF; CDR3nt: TGTGCCAGCAGTCTACAGGGGAATCACCTCCACTTT
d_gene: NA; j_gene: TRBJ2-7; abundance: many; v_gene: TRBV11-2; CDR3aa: CASSRSTDTYEQYF; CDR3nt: TGTGCCAGCAGCCGATCGACAGATACCTACGAGCAGTACTTC
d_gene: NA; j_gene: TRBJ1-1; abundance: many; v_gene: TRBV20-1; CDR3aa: CSAREIGWKEGEAFF; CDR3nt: TGCAGTGCTAGAGAGATCGGGTGGAAGGAGGGCGAAGCTTTCTTT
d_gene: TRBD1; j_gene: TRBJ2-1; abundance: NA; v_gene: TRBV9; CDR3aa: CASSVRQGDNEQFF; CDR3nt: TGTGCCAGCAGCGTAAGACAGGGTGACAATGAGCAGTTCTTC
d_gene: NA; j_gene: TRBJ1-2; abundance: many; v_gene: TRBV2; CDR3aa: CASSESRVRGYTF; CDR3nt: TGTGCCAGCAGTGAATCGCGGGTTCGTGGCTACACCTTC
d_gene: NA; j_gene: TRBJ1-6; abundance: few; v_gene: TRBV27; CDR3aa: CASSFYFTPGTENSPLHF; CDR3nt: TGTGCCAGCAGTTTTTACTTCACCCCGGGGACGGAGAATTCACCCCTCCACTTT
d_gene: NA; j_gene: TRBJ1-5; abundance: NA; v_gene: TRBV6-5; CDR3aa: CASSYSGLGNQPQHF; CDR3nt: TGTGCCAGCAGTTACTCGGGGTTAGGCAATCAGCCCCAGCATTTT
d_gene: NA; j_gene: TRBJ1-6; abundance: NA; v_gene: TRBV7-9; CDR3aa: CASSLSPEVDSPLHF; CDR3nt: TGTGCCAGCAGCTTAAGCCCGGAAGTTGATTCACCCCTCCACTTT
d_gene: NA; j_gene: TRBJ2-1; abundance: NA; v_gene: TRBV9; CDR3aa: CASSATSSFSYNEQFF; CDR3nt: TGTGCCAGCAGCGCGACCTCAAGCTTCTCCTACAATGAGCAGTTCTTC
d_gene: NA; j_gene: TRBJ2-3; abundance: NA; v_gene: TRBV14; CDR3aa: CASSQISGGAATDTQYF; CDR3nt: TGTGCCAGCAGCCAAATCTCGGGGGGCGCCGCCACAGATACGCAGTATTTT
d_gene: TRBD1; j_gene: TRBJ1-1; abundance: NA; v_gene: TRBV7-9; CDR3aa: CASSSGQGAARNTEAFF; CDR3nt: TGTGCCAGCAGCTCGGGACAGGGAGCCGCTCGGAACACTGAAGCTTTCTTT
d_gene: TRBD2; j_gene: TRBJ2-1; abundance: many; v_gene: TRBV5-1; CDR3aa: CASSLAGGVAGGTAYNEQFF; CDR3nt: TGCGCCAGCAGCCTGGCCGGGGGAGTAGCGGGGGGTACAGCCTACAATGAGCAGTTCTTC
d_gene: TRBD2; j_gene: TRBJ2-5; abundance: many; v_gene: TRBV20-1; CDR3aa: CSAQSRTSGPRGETQYF; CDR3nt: TGCAGTGCCCAATCACGGACTAGCGGGCCCCGAGGAGAGACCCAGTACTTC
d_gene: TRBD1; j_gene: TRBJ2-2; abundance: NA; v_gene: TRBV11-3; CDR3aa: CASSIGQGNTGELFF; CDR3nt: TGTGCCAGCAGCATCGGACAGGGGAACACCGGGGAGCTGTTTTTT
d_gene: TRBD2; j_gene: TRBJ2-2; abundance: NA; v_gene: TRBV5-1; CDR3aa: CASSPGLAGNTGELFF; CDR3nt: TGCGCCAGCAGCCCCGGACTAGCGGGGAACACCGGGGAGCTGTTTTTT